Listed below are T cell receptor beta chains from one sample, sequenced in a study of human T cells and chemical hapten exposure. MiXCR, applied by TCRdb to the RACE reads, yields one record per CDR3 protein. The profile shows approximately 400,000 distinct CDR3 sequences, roughly 4.8% of them singletons. The input for sequencing was whole blood, taken in connection with sensitization to the hapten diphenylcyclopropenone (DPC). These receptors were collected from a woman aged 45 to 65 with alopecia areata. Some clones in this sample may be carry-over from other donors' samples. The CDR3 runs from the conserved cysteine through the conserved F or W. A D gene is named only where the DNA matches it firmly. Not all rows give a size; the values are once, few, many and, for expanded clones, a class.

TRBJ2-1,many,TRBV7-2,TRBD1,TGTGCCAGCAGCCTGGTCGGGACAGGGTCCCGCAATGAGCAGTTCTTC,CASSLVGTGSRNEQFF
TRBJ1-2,many,TRBV6-2/TRBV6-3,NA,TGTGCCAGCAGTACTCTGGACAGCAAAGGCTATGGCTACACCTTC,CASSTLDSKGYGYTF
TRBJ1-1,NA,TRBV28,NA,TGTGCCAGCAGGCCTTCGGGAGCCGGCGCTTTCTTT,CASRPSGAGAFF
TRBJ2-7,few,TRBV12-3/TRBV12-4,NA,TGTGCCAGCAGGTCCGAAACCTACGAGCAGTACTTC,CASRSETYEQYF
TRBJ2-3,NA,TRBV18,NA,TGTGCCAGCTCACCACCGAATCAGGGTAACACAGATACGCAGTATTTT,CASSPPNQGNTDTQYF
TRBJ1-3,few,TRBV7-8,NA,TGTGCCAGCAGCCAGGGTTACGGAAACACCATATATTTT,CASSQGYGNTIYF
TRBJ2-5,many,TRBV2,NA,TGTGCCAGCATCCGGGACAAGCCGGAGACCCAGTACTTC,CASIRDKPETQYF
TRBJ2-5,many,TRBV3-1,NA,TGTGCCAGCAGCCAAGTCAGGAGCCCCGCGTTGTTCTTC,CASSQVRSPALFF
TRBJ2-7,NA,TRBV20-1,NA,TGCAGTGCTAGTGACGGCCCAGCCTACGAGCAGTACTTC,CSASDGPAYEQYF
TRBJ2-2,few,TRBV6-1,TRBD2,TGTGCCAGCGGGGGACTAGCGGGAGGCAACACCGGGGAGCTGTTTTTT,CASGGLAGGNTGELFF
TRBJ1-1,NA,TRBV6-2/TRBV6-3,NA,TGTGCCAGCAGTCGCCAAGTCGGTCGGGGGACTGAAGCTTTCTTT,CASSRQVGRGTEAFF
TRBJ2-7,many,TRBV5-6,NA,TGTGCCAGCAGCTTGGGTGGAGGCCACGAGCAGTACTTC,CASSLGGGHEQYF
TRBJ2-1,NA,TRBV15,TRBD2,TGTGCCACCAGCAGGCGCCCGGGACTAGCGGGGTTCTTC,CATSRRPGLAGFF
TRBJ2-7,many,TRBV4-3,NA,TGCGCCAGCAGCCAAGGGCAGGGGGAGGACGAGCAGTACTTC,CASSQGQGEDEQYF
TRBJ1-3,many,TRBV5-1,NA,TGCGCCAGCCACTCAGGACAGTCTGGAAACACCATATATTTT,CASHSGQSGNTIYF
TRBJ2-4,many,TRBV12-3/TRBV12-4,NA,TGTGCCAGCAGTCCCTGGGACACCTACAAAAACATTCAGTACTTC,CASSPWDTYKNIQYF
TRBJ1-4,many,TRBV5-1,NA,TGCGCCAGCAGCTTTATGATTAATGAAAAACTGTTTTTT,CASSFMINEKLFF
TRBJ2-1,NA,TRBV12-3/TRBV12-4,TRBD2,TGTGCCAGCAGTTTAGCTAGCGGGGCCTACAATGAGCAGTTCTTC,CASSLASGAYNEQFF
TRBJ1-2,many,TRBV28,NA,TGTGCCAGCAGTTTAGACGTGACGGCGCGAATAGGCTACACCTTC,CASSLDVTARIGYTF
TRBJ1-6,few,TRBV3-1,NA,TGTGCCAGCAGCCAAGGGCGGGACCGGTCACCCCTCCACTTT,CASSQGRDRSPLHF
TRBJ2-4,few,TRBV7-2,TRBD2,TGTGCCAGCAGCCCGGGACTAGTTCCAAACATTCAGTACTTC,CASSPGLVPNIQYF
TRBJ2-1,few,TRBV7-2,TRBD2,TGTGCCAGCAGCTTGAGCCTAGCGGGGGGGCCCAATGAGCAGTTCTTC,CASSLSLAGGPNEQFF
TRBJ1-3,few,TRBV12-5,NA,TGTGCTAGTGGTTTGGACGGCTCTGGAAACACCATATATTTT,CASGLDGSGNTIYF
TRBJ1-5,many,TRBV6-2/TRBV6-3,NA,TGTGCCAGCAGTTACTCGAATGGCAATCAGCCCCAGCATTTT,CASSYSNGNQPQHF
TRBJ1-2,many,TRBV9,NA,TGTGCCAGCAGCTCACGGACAGACGGCTACACCTTC,CASSSRTDGYTF
TRBJ1-4,NA,TRBV27,TRBD1,TGTGCCAGCAGTTCCTTTTCGCAGGGACAGGAAAAACTGTTTTTT,CASSSFSQGQEKLFF
TRBJ2-3,many,TRBV4-1,TRBD2,TGCGCCAGCAGCCAAGACCCAGCGGGGGGGAGCACAGATACGCAGTATTTT,CASSQDPAGGSTDTQYF
TRBJ2-3,many,TRBV7-2,NA,TGTGCCAGCAGCCTGGGGGGCGGGGCAGATACGCAGTATTTT,CASSLGGGADTQYF
TRBJ2-7,many,TRBV12-5,NA,TGTGCTAGTGCCCATACCGGGAATTCCTACGAGCAGTACTTC,CASAHTGNSYEQYF
TRBJ1-1,NA,TRBV27,NA,TGTGCCAGCAGAATTCCCGGACAGAGCCGTAAAGCTTTCTTT,CASRIPGQSRKAFF
TRBJ1-2,NA,TRBV12-3/TRBV12-4,TRBD1,TGTGCCAGCAGTTTTAGGCGGACAGGGAGGAATGGCTACACCTTC,CASSFRRTGRNGYTF